This paragraph reports one T cell receptor beta chain. This clone came up a few times. The specificity of this receptor is unknown. Since the receptor is from a mouse, mouse gene names and germline sequences apply. Read coverage stops 1 residue before the CDR3 terminus; the germline J gene supplies the remainder. Libraries were prepared through the immunoSEQ multiplex PCR assay. TCRbeta CDR3 sequencing was performed at survey depth by Adaptive Biotechnologies, and CDR3 sequences, V/J genes, productive frequency and template counts were reported. Amplification of TCR beta CDR3 regions was performed from genomic DNA rather than from RNA. As for the original processing: Jensen-Shannon divergence was used to quantify pairwise repertoire overlap between tissues, with a value of 1 meaning complete divergence and a value of 0 meaning identical repertoires. Tissues were clustered by single-linkage agglomerative hierarchical clustering of pairwise JSD values and displayed as dendrograms. GLIPH2 was applied to all patient samples using simulation_depth 1000, kmer_min_depth 3, and cdr3_length_cutoff 8, and only groups with more than two unique CDR3s were retained. A standardized tissue-overlap score was calculated by extrapolating Jaccard GLIPH-group overlap across patients to a standard repertoire size of 1000 clones. Linear mixed-effect models, with tissue as a fixed effect and individual as a random effect, were used to test how diversity related to clinical or experimental variables. In its TCRdb copy, this immuneACCESS table keeps in-frame sequences only and misses some clones. Where compared with another copy, unresolved V genes explain less than half of these, and the others have no known cause. D and trimming come from the DNA, and the V and J calls and clone size come from that table. For this sample there are tens of thousands of clones; around 77% appear just once. Clones ranked in the top ten supply around 0.62% of the sample.

Before genomic DNA isolation with the DNeasy Blood & Tissue Kit, mouse tissues were minced with razor blades in buffered saline. The CDR3 has 14 amino acids, counting the end cysteine and phenylalanine. The 39 bases shown cover part of the CDR3, and their frame starts at base 1. The germline V gene (reference sequence) yields FNHDT for CDR1 and SITEND for CDR2. Here V drops 4 bases and J drops 3 bases, and the junction holds 3 bases not matched to any gene. The record originates from a study of tissue T cells after allogeneic stem cell transplantation (dated 2022 in TCRdb). Background on the whole study: The study profiled TCR beta repertoires in many tissues obtained from research autopsies of patients with and without GVHD, and also in mouse models of GVHD. On the human side, the study was prospective and observational, with no blinding or randomization.

Summary of the overall study and its limitations: Within patients, how anatomically similar tissues were was a major factor shaping TCR repertoire composition, regardless of disease or transplant status. In both patients and mice, only a limited portion of the TCR repertoire detected in tissues was captured by blood and spleen T cells. Only a few T cell clones appeared in more than one patient, yet motif-based clustering showed tissue-specific repertoire signatures that were shared between patients. The study did not determine which tissue TCRs were alloreactive or antigen-specific, and some clones might have been persisting host cells. The patient cohort was small and clinically heterogeneous, and sampling depth was acknowledged as a limitation.

The specimen was spleen. The sequence came from a female BALB/c mouse in good health. The strain's MHC haplotype is H2-d. The chain joins TRBV19 to TRBJ2-7; a stretch of 11 junction bases matches TRBD2. The part of the CDR3 DNA that was read is TGTGCCAGCAGTCGGGACTGGGGGCTCTATGAACAGTAC. The resulting protein is CASSRDWGLYEQY. The CDR3 reads in full as CASSRDWGLYEQYF. Extended through the reference TRBV19 and TRBJ2-7 proteins, this CDR3 yields the full variable domain: GGIITQTPKFLIGQEGQKLTLKCQQNFNHDTMYWYRQDSGKGLRLIYYSITENDLQKGDLSEGYDASREKKSSFSLTVTSAQKNEMAVFLCASSRDWGLYEQYFGPGTRLTVL.